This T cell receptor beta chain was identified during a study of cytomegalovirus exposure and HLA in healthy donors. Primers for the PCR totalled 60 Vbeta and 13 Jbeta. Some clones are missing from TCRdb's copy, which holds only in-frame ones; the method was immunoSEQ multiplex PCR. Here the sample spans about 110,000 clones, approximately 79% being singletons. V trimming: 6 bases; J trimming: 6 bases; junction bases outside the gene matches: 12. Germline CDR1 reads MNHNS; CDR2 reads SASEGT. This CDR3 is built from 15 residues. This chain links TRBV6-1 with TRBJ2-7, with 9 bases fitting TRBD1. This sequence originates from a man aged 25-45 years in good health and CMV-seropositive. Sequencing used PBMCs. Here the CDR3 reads CASSPDGRTGVEQYF. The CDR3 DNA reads TGTGCCAGCAGCCCCGACGGTAGGACAGGGGTCGAGCAGTACTTC.